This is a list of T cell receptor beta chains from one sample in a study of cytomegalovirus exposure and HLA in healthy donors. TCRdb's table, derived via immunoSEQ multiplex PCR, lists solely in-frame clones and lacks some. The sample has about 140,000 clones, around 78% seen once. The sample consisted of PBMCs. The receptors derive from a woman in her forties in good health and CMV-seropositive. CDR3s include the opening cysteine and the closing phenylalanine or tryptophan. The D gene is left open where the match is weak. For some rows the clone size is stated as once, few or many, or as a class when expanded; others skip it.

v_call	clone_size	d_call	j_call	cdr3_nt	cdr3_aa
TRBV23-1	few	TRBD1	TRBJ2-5	TGCGCCAGCAGTCATAGGGGGCAGGGACAAGAAGAGACCCAGTACTTC	CASSHRGQGQEETQYF
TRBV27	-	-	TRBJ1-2	TGTGCCAGCAGCACTGGGGGGGCGGGTTATGGCTACACCTTC	CASSTGGAGYGYTF
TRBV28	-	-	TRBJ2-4	TGTGCCAGCAGTTTAGGGGGGTCCAAAAACATTCAGTACTTC	CASSLGGSKNIQYF
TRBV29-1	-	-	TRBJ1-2	TGCAGCGGGGGGGACGGTCAGGATGGCTACACCTTC	CSGGDGQDGYTF
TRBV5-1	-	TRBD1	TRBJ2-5	TGCGCCAGCAGCAGCGGACAGGTAGAGACCCAGTACTTC	CASSSGQVETQYF
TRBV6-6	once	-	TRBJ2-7	TGTGCCAGCAGCCAGCAGGGTTCCTACGAGCAGTACTTC	CASSQQGSYEQYF
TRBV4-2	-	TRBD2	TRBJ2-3	TGTGCCAGCAGCCAGCGGGAGCTCACAGATACGCAGTATTTT	CASSQRELTDTQYF
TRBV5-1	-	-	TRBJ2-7	TGCGCCAGCAGCTTGGCTGGAGGGCTCTCCTACGAGCAGTACTTC	CASSLAGGLSYEQYF
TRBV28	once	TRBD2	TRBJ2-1	TGTGCCAGCAGCCTCCGGGGACTAGCGGGAACAGCCTATTACAATGAGCAGTTCTTC	CASSLRGLAGTAYYNEQFF
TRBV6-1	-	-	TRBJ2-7	TGTGCCAGCAGTCCCGGGAGTTCCTACGAGCAGTACTTC	CASSPGSSYEQYF
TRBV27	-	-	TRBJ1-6	TGTGCCAGCAGTTCCTGGAGTTCACCCCTCCACTTT	CASSSWSSPLHF
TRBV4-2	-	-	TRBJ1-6	TGTGCCAGCAGCCAAGATGAGGTGGCAGGGCCTTGGTCACCCCTCCACTTT	CASSQDEVAGPWSPLHF
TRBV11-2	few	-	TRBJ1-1	TGTGCCAGCAGCCCCGAGACACGGAGGGCTGAAGCTTTCTTT	CASSPETRRAEAFF
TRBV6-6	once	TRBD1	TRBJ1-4	TGTGCCAGCAGTTACCTGGGACAGGGGCGTGAAAAACTGTTTTTT	CASSYLGQGREKLFF
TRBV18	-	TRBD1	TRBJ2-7	TGTGCCAGCTCACTAGGGACAGGGGAATCCTACGAGCAGTACTTC	CASSLGTGESYEQYF
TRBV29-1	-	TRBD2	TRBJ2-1	TGCAGCGTAATTACACTAGCGGGAGAAGGAAATGAGCAGTTCTTC	CSVITLAGEGNEQFF
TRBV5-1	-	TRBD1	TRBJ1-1	TGCGCCAGCAGCGAGACAGGGCCCATGAACACTGAAGCTTTCTTT	CASSETGPMNTEAFF
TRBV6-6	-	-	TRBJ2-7	TGTGCCAGCAGTCCCCCGGAGGGGAAGGGAGCCTACGAGCAGTACTTC	CASSPPEGKGAYEQYF
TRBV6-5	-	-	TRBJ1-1	TGTGCCAGCAACAGGCGGGGGGAGAACACTGAAGCTTTCTTT	CASNRRGENTEAFF
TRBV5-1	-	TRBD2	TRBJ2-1	TGCGCCAGCAGCGGGCTAGCGGGAGACTCTGAGCAGTTCTTC	CASSGLAGDSEQFF
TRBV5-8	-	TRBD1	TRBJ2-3	TGTGCCAGCAGCTCAGGACAGGGTAACACAGATACGCAGTATTTT	CASSSGQGNTDTQYF
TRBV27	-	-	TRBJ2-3	TGTGCCAGCAGGGGCGTCACAGATACGCAGTATTTT	CASRGVTDTQYF
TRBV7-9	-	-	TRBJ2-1	TGTGCCAGCAGCCTTAGCGGTTACAATGAGCAGTTCTTC	CASSLSGYNEQFF
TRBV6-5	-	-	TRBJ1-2	TGTGCCAGCAGTTACTCGGGGCGTCCGGGTGGCTACACCTTC	CASSYSGRPGGYTF
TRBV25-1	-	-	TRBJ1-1	TGTGCCAGCAGTACAAGGATTCAGGGGCCTGAAGCTTTCTTT	CASSTRIQGPEAFF
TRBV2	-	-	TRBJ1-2	TGTGCCAGCAGAATGGAACAGGGCAACTATGGCTACACCTTC	CASRMEQGNYGYTF
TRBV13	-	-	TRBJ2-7	TGTGCCAGCAGCTTGGACCCAAGGGGTGAGCAGTACTTC	CASSLDPRGEQYF
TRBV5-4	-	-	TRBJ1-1	TGTGCCAGCAGCTCAGGGGTGAACACTGAAGCTTTCTTT	CASSSGVNTEAFF
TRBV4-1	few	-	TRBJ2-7	TGCGCCAGCAGCCAAGTGCTGGGGACTCTATCCGAGCAGTACTTC	CASSQVLGTLSEQYF
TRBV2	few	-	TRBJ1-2	TGTGCCAGCAGACAGGAGCGCGGCTACACCTTC	CASRQERGYTF
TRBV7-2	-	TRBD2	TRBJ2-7	TGTGCCAGCAGCTCAAGCGGGAGAGGTTACGAGCAGTACTTC	CASSSSGRGYEQYF
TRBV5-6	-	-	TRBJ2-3	TGTGCCAGCAGTTCGAAAGCCCTCCGAAGCACAGATACGCAGTATTTT	CASSSKALRSTDTQYF
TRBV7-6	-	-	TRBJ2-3	TGTGCCAGCAGCTCGGGGGACTGGAGGTGGGATACGCAGTATTTT	CASSSGDWRWDTQYF
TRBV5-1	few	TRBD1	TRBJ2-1	TGCGCCAGCAGCATCGGGACAGCAATCAATGAGCAGTTCTTC	CASSIGTAINEQFF
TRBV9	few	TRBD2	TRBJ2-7	TGTGCCAGCAGCGTAGCAACGGGAGGGCCATACGAGCAGTACTTC	CASSVATGGPYEQYF
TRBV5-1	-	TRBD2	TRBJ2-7	TGCGCCAGCAGCTGGAGCGGGAGGGACTACGAGCAGTACTTC	CASSWSGRDYEQYF
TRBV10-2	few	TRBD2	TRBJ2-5	TGCGCCAGCAGTGGACTAGCGGGAGTAAGGGAGGGAGAGACCCAGTACTTC	CASSGLAGVREGETQYF
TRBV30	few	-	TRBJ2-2	TGTGCCTGGAGTCGTGGTCTAGGGGACACCGGGGAGCTGTTTTTT	CAWSRGLGDTGELFF
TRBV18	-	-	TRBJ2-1	TGTGCCAGCTCACCAGGTTCAGGGGATGAGCAGTTCTTC	CASSPGSGDEQFF
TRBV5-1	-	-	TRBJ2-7	TGCGCCAGCAGCTTTGGGGACTCAATCGGCGAGCAGTACTTC	CASSFGDSIGEQYF
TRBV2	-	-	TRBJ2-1	TGTGCCAGCAGTGAAAACGGTGTCTACAATGAGCAGTTCTTC	CASSENGVYNEQFF
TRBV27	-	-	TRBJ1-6	TGTGCCAGCAGTTTACAGGGATATAATTCACCCCTCCACTTT	CASSLQGYNSPLHF
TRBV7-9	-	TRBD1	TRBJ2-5	TGTGCCAGCAGCCTCGGACAGGCCCAAGAGACCCAGTACTTC	CASSLGQAQETQYF
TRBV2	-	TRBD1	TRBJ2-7	TGTGCCAGCATCGGGACAGGGGAATTGTCCTACGAGCAGTACTTC	CASIGTGELSYEQYF